A single sample is the source of the 16 T cell receptor beta chains below, sequenced in a study of neurological immune-mediated disorders. Each CDR3 protein gets one entry after TCRdb re-called the 5' RACE reads with MiXCR. The sample includes about 95,000 distinct CDR3 sequences, 3.5% of them seen just once. Sequencing input: PBMCs. The receptors shown here come from a woman between 18 and 30 years old with multiple sclerosis.

The chain's CDR3 is CAWSLYLYGYTF. CDR3 DNA sequence: TGTGCCTGGAGTCTTTACCTCTATGGCTACACCTTC. The chain couples TRBV30 to TRBJ1-2; D ambiguous. This CDR3 region has 12 residues. The V end lost 2 bases, the J end lost 4 bases, and 8 bases lay between the germline ends. Germline CDR1 is GTSNPN and CDR2 is SVGIG (reference sequence).

This clonotype has ten or more counts. V is TRBV15 and J is TRBJ1-4; tentative D call: TRBD1 (5 bases). This CDR3 spans 14 amino acids. Germline assignment: CDR1 LNHNV and CDR2 YYDKDF (reference sequence). V was cut by 3 bases and J by 7 bases, with 12 bases left in between. The CDR3 sequence is CATSSPAGGEKLFF. The CDR3 DNA is TGTGCCACCAGCAGCCCGGCGGGGGGTGAAAAACTGTTTTTT.

This clonotype was counted ten times or more. This chain joins TRBV20-1 and TRBJ2-3; D is ambiguous. Germline CDR1 DFQATT, CDR2 SNEGSKA (reference sequence). Trimming cost V 5 bases and J 0 bases, with 9 bases left between them. CDR3 length equals 13 residues. The CDR3 coding sequence is TGCAGTGCTGACGGCTCTAGCACAGATACGCAGTATTTT. Translation gives CSADGSSTDTQYF.

This clonotype occurred many times. V usage is TRBV11-1 and J usage is TRBJ2-1; D is unresolved. The CDR3 consists of 16 residues. The V and J ends lost 1 base and 4 bases respectively, with 14 bases between them. The germline CDR1 and CDR2 sequences are SGHAT and FQDESV (reference sequence). Here the CDR3 DNA reads TGTGCCAGCAGCTTAGGACTGTCGCGGATGTACAATGAGCAGTTCTTC. Protein: CASSLGLSRMYNEQFF.

This clonotype was counted many times. The chain links TRBV20-1 to TRBJ1-1, with 11 bases that match TRBD1. After removal of 4 bases from V and 0 bases from J, the junction contained 7 bases not matched to a gene. Germline loops: CDR1 DFQATT, CDR2 SNEGSKA (reference sequence). This CDR3 contains 16 residues. The CDR3 sequence is CSAKHGTGGMNTEAFF. CDR3 nucleotides: TGCAGTGCTAAACACGGGACAGGGGGTATGAACACTGAAGCTTTCTTT.

There are many counts of this clonotype. V is TRBV7-2 and J is TRBJ2-3, with a weak D call TRBD2 (6 bases). Germline CDR1 reads SGHTA; CDR2 reads FQGNSA. Trimming removed 4 bases from V and 9 bases from J, with 23 bases in between. The CDR3 covers 16 residues. The CDR3 nucleotides read TGTGCCAGCAGCTCGAGTTTGCTAGCGCCGGCGGGGACGCAGTATTTT. This sequence encodes CASSSSLLAPAGTQYF.

In its sample, this clonotype was seen many times. The chain recombines TRBV7-2 with TRBJ2-7; maybe TRBD1 (6 bases). Germline V lookup: CDR1 SGHTA, CDR2 FQGNSA. This CDR3 is built from 15 residues. V lost 0 bases and J 1 base, leaving 10 bases between the germline ends. This CDR3 is CASSLAPGQSYEQYF. The CDR3 bases are TGTGCCAGCAGCTTAGCCCCCGGACAGTCCTACGAGCAGTACTTC.

This clonotype was picked up many times. The genes are TRBV29-1 and TRBJ2-1; 14 bases are shared with TRBD2. V shed 6 bases and J 0 bases; nucleotides not matched to a gene: 4. Looked up from germline, CDR1 is SQVTM and CDR2 is ANQGSEA. The CDR3 has 16 residues. The CDR3 loop reads CSVTGLAGGSYNEQFF. Here the CDR3 DNA reads TGCAGCGTGACCGGACTAGCGGGAGGCTCCTACAATGAGCAGTTCTTC.

This clonotype has ten or more counts. This chain links TRBV3-1 with TRBJ2-1; D tentatively fits TRBD1 or TRBD2 (6 bases each). V was shortened by 1 base and J by 6 bases, with 13 bases between the two germline ends. This CDR3 region has 15 residues. Germline V gives CDR1 LGHDT, CDR2 YNNKEL (reference sequence). The CDR3 sequence is CASSQVGGNLNEQFF. CDR3 DNA sequence: TGTGCCAGCAGCCAAGTAGGGGGGAATCTCAATGAGCAGTTCTTC.

This clonotype has at least ten counts. CDR3 protein: CSAKDNEQFF. In DNA form, the CDR3 reads TGCAGTGCTAAAGACAATGAGCAGTTCTTC. This chain uses TRBV20-1 with TRBJ2-1, with no clear D. The length of the CDR3 is 10 residues. V was clipped by 4 bases and J by 5 bases, with 3 bases between them. The germline V gene has CDR1 DFQATT and CDR2 SNEGSKA (reference sequence).

This clonotype was observed at least ten times. This chain connects TRBV5-1 to TRBJ2-3; no clear D. CDR3 size: 13 residues. V dropped 0 bases and J dropped 3 bases, with 5 bases sitting between them. The germline gives CDR1 SGHRS, CDR2 YFSETQ. CDR3 in amino acids: CASSLVPTDTQYF. The CDR3 coding sequence is TGCGCCAGCAGCTTGGTACCAACAGATACGCAGTATTTT.

V usage is TRBV20-1 and J usage is TRBJ2-7; weak D call: TRBD2 (6 bases). V lost 6 bases and J 4 bases, leaving 16 bases between the germline ends. CDR3 length: 13 residues. CDR1 is DFQATT, CDR2 SNEGSKA, per germline (reference sequence). The CDR3 loop reads CSAHPGGKYEQYF. The CDR3 bases are TGCAGTGCGCACCCTGGGGGGAAATACGAGCAGTACTTC.

This clonotype was found many times. This chain links TRBV2 with TRBJ1-5, with TRBD1 identical over 7 bases. Germline V lookup: CDR1 SNHLY, CDR2 FYNNEI. Losses at the gene ends were 3 bases for V and 5 bases for J; bases not matched to a gene: 4. The CDR3 is 14 residues long. CDR3 amino acids: CASSETGTYQPQHF. The CDR3 DNA sequence: TGTGCCAGCAGTGAGACAGGGACCTATCAGCCCCAGCATTTT.

In this sample, this clonotype turned up many times. The chain links TRBV5-6 to TRBJ2-3; D ambiguous. The CDR3 runs 13 residues. Germline loops: CDR1 SGHDT, CDR2 YYEEEE. The V and J ends lost 0 bases and 6 bases respectively, with 8 bases between them. The DNA for the CDR3 is TGTGCCAGCAGCTTGGGAACACGGGATACGCAGTATTTT. Protein product: CASSLGTRDTQYF.

This clonotype occurred many times. The chain employs TRBV20-1 and TRBJ1-5; D not resolved. Trimming stripped 3 bases from V and 4 bases from J, with 7 bases between. CDR3 size: 12 residues. Germline assignment: CDR1 DFQATT and CDR2 SNEGSKA (reference sequence). The CDR3 nucleotides are TGCAGTGCTAGGGTGATTAATCAGCCCCAGCATTTT. Residues: CSARVINQPQHF.

There are a few counts of this clonotype. A much larger clone lies one base from this, so it may be a read error. For the CDR3, the DNA is TGCGCCAGCAGCCCTTACCCCGGGGTGTGGACTGAAGCTTTCTTT. It is translated as CASSPYPGVWTEAFF. The rearrangement links TRBV5-1 to TRBJ1-1; D gene uncertain. Trimming stripped 4 bases from V and 5 bases from J, with 18 bases between. The germline V gene has CDR1 SGHRS and CDR2 YFSETQ. The length of the CDR3 is 15 residues.